This is a list of T cell receptor beta chains from one sample in a study of blood T cell repertoires in COVID-19. Assay: immunoSEQ multiplex PCR; the TCRdb copy retains only in-frame clones and omits some. There are about 210,000 clones in the sample; around four fifths occur only once, and around 7.3% lies in the top ten. Source material: peripheral blood. All receptors come from a woman aged 50 to 65 with active or convalescent COVID-19. Each CDR3 is given with its conserved first and last residue. Fields, in order: V gene, CDR3 length, D gene, clone size, J gene, CDR3 protein, CDR3 DNA. D genes are given only for firm matches. Expanded clones are given a class, and other clones once, few, many or no size at all.

>TRBV5-6|15|TRBD2|.|TRBJ2-4
CASSLLGEGKNIQYF
TGTGCCAGCAGCTTGCTAGGGGAGGGAAAAAACATTCAGTACTTC
>TRBV19|16|.|.|TRBJ1-5
CASKGGKISKNQPQHF
TGTGCCAGTAAAGGAGGAAAAATCAGTAAAAATCAGCCCCAGCATTTT
>TRBV29-1|13|.|.|TRBJ1-1
CSVEDVAGTTAFF
TGCAGCGTTGAAGATGTGGCAGGGACTACGGCTTTCTTT
>TRBV28|20|.|.|TRBJ1-2
CASSRVSVTSRVESNYGYTF
TGTGCCAGCAGTCGAGTATCTGTTACGTCGAGAGTTGAATCTAACTATGGCTACACCTTC
>TRBV11-2|11|.|.|TRBJ2-7
CASSFQSEQYF
TGTGCCAGCAGCTTCCAATCCGAGCAGTACTTC
>TRBV19|17|.|.|TRBJ2-2
CASTIRAPGANTGELFF
TGTGCCAGTACCATCCGGGCCCCGGGGGCGAACACCGGGGAGCTGTTTTTT
>TRBV19|15|.|.|TRBJ1-3
CASSGQLTAGNTIYF
TGTGCCAGTAGTGGACAGTTAACCGCTGGAAACACCATATATTTT
>TRBV10-1|14|TRBD2|.|TRBJ2-1
CASSEAGGYNEQFF
TGCGCCAGCAGTGAGGCGGGGGGCTACAATGAGCAGTTCTTC
>TRBV30|13|TRBD1|few|TRBJ1-2
CAWSVGDRHGYTF
TGTGCCTGGAGTGTAGGGGACAGGCATGGCTACACCTTC
>TRBV5-5|14|TRBD1|.|TRBJ1-2
CASSLSTGTDGYTF
TGTGCCAGCAGCTTGTCGACCGGGACAGATGGCTACACCTTC
>TRBV7-9|13|.|.|TRBJ2-7
CASSSDFTGEQYF
TGTGCCAGCAGCTCCGACTTTACAGGGGAGCAGTACTTC
>TRBV3-1/TRBV3-2|15|TRBD2|.|TRBJ2-7
CASSPTTGGSYEQYF
TGTGCCAGCAGCCCGACCACGGGAGGGTCCTACGAGCAGTACTTC